This T cell receptor beta chain was identified during a study of T cell responses to AZD1222 COVID-19 vaccine. The study's findings and limits: All repertoire sampling was performed exclusively after the peak T cell response. The study found Spike-specific TCR breadth and depth rose after two AZD1222 doses.

Sequencing used immunoSEQ multiplex PCR; TCRdb keeps in-frame clones, though not all of them. The data contain about 150,000 clones, roughly 89% of them singletons. As for this clone: What it binds is not known.

Germline V lookup: CDR1 MNHEY, CDR2 SVGAGI. Trimming took off 2 bases at V and 5 bases at J, with 12 bases between the two ends. This CDR3 region has 14 residues. The sample here was peripheral blood, taken on day 0 of AZD1222 vaccination. This sequence originates from an adult in good health. The chain carries TRBV6-5 and TRBJ1-2; D not certain. CDR3 nucleotides: TGTGCCAGCAGTTACAGAGGGCCCGGGTATGGCTACACCTTC. Residues: CASSYRGPGYGYTF.